The 14 T cell receptor beta chains presented below share a single source sample, sequenced in a study of CXCR3-negative and CXCR3-positive naive CD8 T cells (dated by TCRdb to between 2019 and 2020). Sequencing was carried out with a NextSeq 550. The Human TCR Profiling Kit (MiLaboratory) was used to make UMI-labeled 5' RACE TRB cDNA libraries. After reprocessing by TCRdb, each CDR3 protein sequence is one entry, and no DNA is given. This sample's listing comprises about 28,000 distinct CDR3 sequences. Together, the top ten hold about 9.4% of the sample. Sequencing used memory CD8+ T cells from blood. The cell subset or site label corresponds to: conventional CD8+ memory T cells (TMEM), sorted as controls. These receptors all come from a human donor in good health. Some clones in this sample may be carry-over from other donors' samples.

The rearrangement uses TRBV29-1 and TRBJ1-1; the TCRdb D gene call, TRBD1, has no DNA to confirm it. Germline CDR1 is SQVTM and CDR2 is ANQGSEA. The CDR3 is 14 residues long. The CDR3 protein is CSVDLTGDVAEAFF.

Judged by frequency, this clonotype is medium-sized. The rearrangement joins TRBV5-1 to TRBJ2-2; without DNA, the TCRdb call of TRBD1 cannot be checked. Looked up from germline, CDR1 is SGHRS and CDR2 is YFSETQ. The CDR3 is 12 residues long. The CDR3 spells CASSLEGTELFF.

This CDR3 is CASSTGNEQYF. The chain employs TRBV28 and TRBJ2-1. CDR3 length: 11 residues. Per the germline V gene, CDR1 is MDHEN and CDR2 is SYDVKM.

This clonotype ranks as medium-sized in terms of frequency. J is TRBJ1-4 and V is TRBV10-3; the D call of TRBD1 rests on TCRdb alone, since no DNA is present to check it. CDR1 and CDR2 (germline): ENHRY, SYGVKD. The CDR3 covers 15 residues. The CDR3 loop is CAISTTGGTNEKLFF.

This chain's CDR3 is CASSYGTGTYEQYF. The rearrangement uses TRBV6-2 or TRBV6-3 and TRBJ2-7; lacking DNA, the TRBD1 call made by TCRdb goes unchecked. The CDR3 sequence is 14 residues long. Germline V lookup: CDR1 MNHEY, CDR2 SVGEGT.

The rearrangement joins TRBV6-2 or TRBV6-3 to TRBJ2-2; TCRdb selects TRBD1, and the lack of DNA leaves this call unchecked. The CDR3 covers 15 residues. Germline CDR1 and CDR2: MNHEY and SVGEGT. CDR3 in amino acids: CASSFLTVYTGELFF.

CDR3 amino acids: CASSNWQTGGYTF. The chain joins TRBV25-1 to TRBJ1-2; TCRdb lists TRBD1, though no DNA is available to test this call. The germline V gene encodes CDR1 MGHDK and CDR2 SYGVNS. The CDR3 totals 13 residues.

The rearrangement joins TRBV9 to TRBJ2-3; TCRdb selects TRBD2, and the lack of DNA leaves this call unchecked. The CDR3 loop spans 16 amino acids. Germline V gene sequence: CDR1 SGDLS, CDR2 YYNGEE. CDR3 sequence: CASSGRLAGLTDTQYF.

The chain uses TRBV25-1 and TRBJ2-7. The CDR3 spans 14 residues. Per the germline V gene, CDR1 is MGHDK and CDR2 is SYGVNS. The chain's CDR3 is CASSDAQLYYEQYF.

The chain's CDR3 is CASSRSSGLSTDTQYF. This chain joins TRBV7-2 and TRBJ2-3; TCRdb reports TRBD2, a call that lacks DNA to check it against. Germline lookup yields CDR1 SGHTA and CDR2 FQGNSA. The CDR3 sequence is 16 residues long.

This clonotype is medium-sized by frequency. V usage is TRBV14 and J usage is TRBJ2-3; TCRdb picks TRBD1, but there is no DNA to check that call. In germline, CDR1 is SGHDN, CDR2 FVKESK. This CDR3 comprises 14 residues. CDR3 region: CASSQGEGGDTQYF.

This chain joins TRBV5-1 and TRBJ2-1; TCRdb lists TRBD2, though no DNA is available to test this call. The CDR3 runs 16 residues. Germline loops: CDR1 SGHRS, CDR2 YFSETQ. The CDR3 loop reads CASSLGGWSSYNEQFF.

This chain joins TRBV6-1 and TRBJ2-3; the TCRdb call, TRBD2, lacks DNA for checking. Germline V CDR1 and CDR2: MNHNS, SASEGT. This CDR3 is built from 16 residues. CDR3 protein: CASSEVVRGGTDTQYF.

Here the CDR3 reads CASSPLGANYEQYF. This rearrangement joins TRBV12-3 or TRBV12-4 to TRBJ2-7; the D call of TRBD2 rests on TCRdb alone, since no DNA is present to check it. This CDR3 has 14 amino acids.